These 23 T cell receptor beta chains originate from one sample sequenced in a study of T cell responses to AZD1222 COVID-19 vaccine (dated by TCRdb to the early 2020s). This specimen's time point label, interpreted: about 28 days (+/-7) after the second vaccine dose. Receptor amplification or capture employed the immunoSEQ multiplex PCR assay. In its TCRdb copy, this immuneACCESS table keeps in-frame sequences only and misses some clones. Where compared with another copy, unresolved V genes explain less than half of these, and the others have no known cause. Within this sample are about 77,000 clones, with 92% of them counted one time only. Together, the top ten hold 4% to 5.5% of the sample. The sample in question was peripheral blood, obtained 28 days after the second AZD1222 dose. These receptor sequences come from an adult who received the AZD1222 COVID-19 vaccine.

The genes are TRBV14 and TRBJ2-7, with TRBD2 matching over 7 bases. Looked up from germline, CDR1 is SGHDN and CDR2 is FVKESK. The CDR3 sequence is 16 residues long. J lost 3 bases, V lost 1 base, and 9 bases had no gene match. CDR3 coding DNA: TGTGCCAGCAGCCAAGGGGTCCTAGCGGCGTACTACGAGCAGTACTTC. This sequence encodes CASSQGVLAAYYEQYF.

The chain carries TRBV30 and TRBJ1-1; no reliable D call. Deletions cut 8 bases from V and 4 bases from J, with 11 bases between. The CDR3 covers 11 residues. Germline V gene lookup returns CDR1 GTSNPN and CDR2 SVGIG (reference sequence). The CDR3, as DNA: TGTGCCGGCACCCAGAGCACTGAAGCTTTCTTT. It encodes CAGTQSTEAFF.

The chain has TRBV7-9 and TRBJ2-7, with D perhaps assigned TRBD1 or TRBD2 (7 bases each). The CDR3 loop spans 16 amino acids. Per the germline V gene, CDR1 is SEHNR and CDR2 is FQNEAQ (reference sequence). Trimming cost V 3 bases and J 4 bases, with 19 bases left between them. CDR3 sequence (DNA): TGTGCCAGCAGCTTTATAGGGGAGGGACAGAGGTACGAGCAGTACTTC. Translating gives CASSFIGEGQRYEQYF.

The V and J genes are TRBV27 and TRBJ1-2; D ambiguous. V was pared by 6 bases and J by 4 bases, with 18 bases between. This CDR3 is built from 15 residues. Looked up from germline, CDR1 is MNHEY and CDR2 is SMNVEV (reference sequence). CDR3 amino acids: CASSPGQGTLYGYTF. CDR3 in DNA: TGTGCCAGCAGCCCGGGCCAAGGAACACTCTATGGCTACACCTTC.

The rearrangement links TRBV6-2 or TRBV6-3 to TRBJ1-2, with TRBD1 identical over 8 bases. This CDR3 is 13 amino acids long. V trimming: 6 bases; J trimming: 6 bases; junction bases outside the gene matches: 6. The germline gives CDR1 MNHEY, CDR2 SVGEGT. The CDR3 DNA is TGTGCCAGCAGCCGACAGGGGACAGATGGCTACACCTTC. Residues: CASSRQGTDGYTF.

The CDR3 DNA sequence: TGTGCCAGCAGTGAAGCTAATGGGAGCCGCAATCAGCCCCAGCATTTT. This translates into CASSEANGSRNQPQHF. The V and J genes are TRBV6-1 and TRBJ1-5; D unclear. In germline, CDR1 is MNHNS, CDR2 SASEGT. The CDR3 has 16 residues. V dropped 0 bases and J dropped 2 bases, with 11 bases sitting between them.

The chain uses TRBV7-2 and TRBJ2-3; D gene unclear. Germline assignment: CDR1 SGHTA and CDR2 FQGNSA. CDR3 length: 15 amino acids. V shed 5 bases and J shed 2 bases, with 14 bases lying between them. In nucleotides, the CDR3 is TGTGCCAGCAGCCTTCTTGGTGGGTCCACAGATACGCAGTATTTT. It encodes CASSLLGGSTDTQYF. Looking up the rest from reference TRBV7-2 and TRBJ2-3 gives the full variable domain: GAGVSQSPSNKVTEKGKDVELRCDPISGHTALYWYRQSLGQGLEFLIYFQGNSAPDKSGLPSDRFSAERTGGSVSTLTIQRTQQEDSAVYLCASSLLGGSTDTQYFGPGTRLTVL.

The chain recombines TRBV6-1 with TRBJ2-3; TRBD2 agrees at 10 bases. CDR3 length: 15 residues. V lost 3 bases, J lost 7 bases, and 7 bases stayed unmatched. CDR1 is MNHNS, CDR2 SASEGT, per germline. The CDR3 DNA follows: TGTGCCAGCAGTGAGTCTAGCGGGAGTACATATACGCAGTATTTT. It specifies CASSESSGSTYTQYF.

V usage is TRBV5-4 and J usage is TRBJ1-4, with D possibly being TRBD1 (5 bases). The CDR3 has 17 residues. Germline V CDR1 and CDR2: SGHNT, YYREEE (reference sequence). V dropped 3 bases and J dropped 0 bases, with 15 bases sitting between them. CDR3 sequence: CASSSTRSGTTNEKLFF. Written as DNA, the CDR3 is TGTGCCAGCAGCTCCACCCGGTCAGGGACAACTAATGAAAAACTGTTTTTT.

The chain joins TRBV14 to TRBJ1-1, with unresolved D. This CDR3 comprises 17 residues. Trimming pared 1 base from V and 0 bases from J, leaving 15 bases between. CDR1 and CDR2 from the germline V gene are SGHDN and FVKESK. The CDR3 here is CASSQGPQFTMNTEAFF. CDR3 nucleotide sequence: TGTGCCAGCAGCCAAGGACCACAGTTTACAATGAACACTGAAGCTTTCTTT.

This clone is a singleton in its sample. J is TRBJ2-3 and V is TRBV7-2, with 9 bases that match TRBD1. The CDR3 is 17 residues long. The ends lost 3 bases at V and 3 bases at J; junction bases unmatched: 10. Germline V gene data show CDR1 as SGHTA and CDR2 as FQGNSA. CDR3 DNA: TGTGCCAGCAGCTTGGGACCGGGACAGGGTATAACAGATACGCAGTATTTT. Protein product: CASSLGPGQGITDTQYF.

This clone was observed a single time. The J gene is TRBJ1-5, the V gene TRBV15, with no clear D. The V end was cut by 2 bases, the J end by 4 bases, with 9 bases between. The CDR3 totals 14 residues. From germline, CDR1 is LNHNV and CDR2 YYDKDF (reference sequence). The CDR3 reads CATSRQSPNQPQHF. DNA of the CDR3: TGTGCCACCAGCAGACAGAGCCCAAATCAGCCCCAGCATTTT.

The gene calls are TRBV25-1 and TRBJ2-1; 10 nucleotides agree with TRBD2. The V and J ends lost 3 bases and 0 bases, in that order; junction bases with no gene match: 5. There are 17 residues in the CDR3. Germline V gene sequence: CDR1 MGHDK, CDR2 SYGVNS. CDR3 loop: CASSDLAGEGSYNEQFF. The CDR3 DNA reads TGTGCCAGCAGTGATCTAGCGGGAGAGGGCTCCTACAATGAGCAGTTCTTC.

The genes are TRBV5-1 and TRBJ2-1, with 8 bases lining up with TRBD2. J lost 10 bases, V lost 4 bases, and 10 bases had no gene match. Germline lookup yields CDR1 SGHRS and CDR2 YFSETQ. This CDR3 region has 14 residues. In DNA form, the CDR3 reads TGCGCCAGCAGCGTAGGACTAGCAGAGGGGGAGCAGTTCTTC. It specifies CASSVGLAEGEQFF.

V gene TRBV3-1 (or the pseudogene TRBV3-2) combines with J gene TRBJ2-7; D uncertain. The V and J ends lost 4 bases and 4 bases respectively, with 8 bases between them. Germline V CDR1 and CDR2: LGHDT, YNNKEL (reference sequence). CDR3 size: 12 residues. The CDR3 DNA follows: TGTGCCAGCAGCCCGGGTGGGTACGAGCAGTACTTC. Its protein product is CASSPGGYEQYF.

This rearrangement joins TRBV28 to TRBJ1-4, with TRBD1 matching over 7 bases. The V and J ends lost 5 bases and 5 bases, in that order; junction bases with no gene match: 8. CDR1 is MDHEN and CDR2 is SYDVKM in the germline V gene. The CDR3 consists of 15 residues. The CDR3 spells CASSLDKGANEKLFF. As DNA, the CDR3 is TGTGCCAGCAGTCTCGATAAGGGGGCAAATGAAAAACTGTTTTTT.

The V and J genes are TRBV10-3 and TRBJ1-6; the D is unclear. V was clipped by 2 bases and J by 6 bases, with 8 bases between them. Per the germline V gene, CDR1 is ENHRY and CDR2 is SYGVKD. The length of the CDR3 is 14 residues. The CDR3 protein is CAISESSLNSPLHF. CDR3 sequence (DNA): TGTGCCATCAGTGAGAGTAGTCTTAATTCACCCCTCCACTTT.

This clone was observed a few times. The rearrangement links TRBV3-1 (or the pseudogene TRBV3-2) to TRBJ1-1; D is unresolved. The CDR3 consists of 14 residues. Germline V CDR1 and CDR2: LGHDT, YNNKEL (reference sequence). Between the trimmed V and J ends, which lost 0 bases and 11 bases, there was a span of 16 bases. The CDR3 nucleotides read TGTGCCAGCAGCCAAGAATCGGCTGGGTTCGGGGCTTTCTTT. Protein: CASSQESAGFGAFF.

The J gene is TRBJ1-5, the V gene TRBV27; TRBD1 is a possible D gene (5 bases). CDR1 and CDR2 from the germline V gene are MNHEY and SMNVEV (reference sequence). The CDR3 runs to 14 residues. Trimming took 6 bases from V and 4 from J, leaving 13 bases between them. Written as DNA, the CDR3 is TGTGCCAGCAGGATGGTCCAGGGAAATCAGCCCCAGCATTTT. Protein product: CASRMVQGNQPQHF.

This clone was seen more than once but under ten times. The rearrangement links TRBV3-1 (or the pseudogene TRBV3-2) to TRBJ2-3; 8 nucleotides match TRBD2. CDR1 is LGHDT, CDR2 YNNKEL, per germline (reference sequence). The CDR3 spans 15 residues. V shed 4 bases and J 0 bases; nucleotides not matched to a gene: 3. The CDR3 here is CASSPTSGSTDTQYF. In nucleotides, the CDR3 is TGTGCCAGCAGCCCCACTAGCGGTAGCACAGATACGCAGTATTTT.

J is TRBJ1-6 and V is TRBV27; D is uncertain. Germline V lookup: CDR1 MNHEY, CDR2 SMNVEV (reference sequence). The CDR3 consists of 14 residues. V was clipped by 2 bases and J by 4 bases, with 6 bases between them. The CDR3 loop reads CASSLLAYNSPLHF. The CDR3 nucleotides read TGTGCCAGCAGTTTACTAGCATATAATTCACCCCTCCACTTT.

The chain carries TRBV6-1 and TRBJ1-5; tentatively, D is TRBD1 (6 bases). The germline V and J ends were trimmed by 2 bases and 3 bases, with 14 bases remaining between them. CDR3 length equals 16 residues. The germline V gene has CDR1 MNHNS and CDR2 SASEGT. The CDR3 is CASSENAGAYNQPQHF. In nucleotides, the CDR3 is TGTGCCAGCAGTGAAAACGCAGGGGCTTACAATCAGCCCCAGCATTTT.

The CDR3 coding sequence is TGTGCCAGCAGCCACGTGGAGGGGAACTATGGCTACACCTTC. This translates into CASSHVEGNYGYTF. This chain links TRBV16 with TRBJ1-2, with D maybe TRBD1 (5 bases). The germline CDR1 and CDR2 sequences are KGHSY and FQNENV. The CDR3 covers 14 residues. Trimming shortened V by 3 bases and J by 2 bases, and 10 bases separated the two germline ends. The full variable domain, in which reference TRBV16 and TRBJ1-2 provide the parts outside the CDR3, is GEEVAQTPKHLVRGEGQKAKLYCAPIKGHSYVFWYQQVLKNEFKFLISFQNENVFDETGMPKERFSAKCLPNSPCSLEIQATKLEDSAVYFCASSHVEGNYGYTFGSGTRLTVV.